The rows below give T cell receptor beta chains drawn from one sample of a study of molecular identifiers for immune sequencing clone quantification. TCRdb passed the PCR reads through MiXCR, listing each CDR3 protein once. Of about 300,000 distinct CDR3 sequences in the sample, around a fifth were seen once. The sequenced sample was naive CD8+ T cells from blood, with Jurkat cell RNA spiked in. Receptor source: a human donor in good health. Some libraries in this study had Jurkat cell RNA spiked in. Each CDR3 is given with its conserved first and last residue. The D gene is left open where the match is weak. A row's size may be missing; if present it is once, few, many or a size class.

v_call	d_call	clone_size	j_call	cdr3_nt	cdr3_aa
TRBV6-6	.	many	TRBJ2-7	TGTGCCACCTCACCCCCCGGCTACGAGCAGTACTTC	CATSPPGYEQYF
TRBV19	.	many	TRBJ2-7	TGTGCCAGTAGTATTCAGGACAGCCGATCCTACGAGCAGTACTTC	CASSIQDSRSYEQYF
TRBV7-9	TRBD2	many	TRBJ2-2	TGTGCCAGCACCCCGGGACTAGCGGGATACACCGGGGAGCTGTTTTTT	CASTPGLAGYTGELFF
TRBV2	.	many	TRBJ2-5	TGTGCCAGCAGTGACAATCCAGCCCAGACCCAGTACTTC	CASSDNPAQTQYF
TRBV3-1	TRBD2	.	TRBJ2-7	TGTGCCAGCAGCCACGGGACTAGCGGGAGTTACGAGCGGTACTTC	CASSHGTSGSYERYF
TRBV5-6	.	many	TRBJ2-6	TGTGCCAGCAGCCGACCGCCTGGGGCCAACGTCCTGACTTTC	CASSRPPGANVLTF
TRBV7-7	.	many	TRBJ2-3	TGTGCTAGCAGCTTAGGTCCGGCCACAGATACGCAGTATTTT	CASSLGPATDTQYF
TRBV19	.	many	TRBJ1-5	TGTGCCACTAACCAGGGGTTTAGAAGCAATCAGCCCCAGCATTTT	CATNQGFRSNQPQHF
TRBV7-2	TRBD1	.	TRBJ2-7	TGTGCCAGCAGCTTAACCCCCGGGACAGGGACCTACGAGCAGTACTTC	CASSLTPGTGTYEQYF
TRBV19	TRBD1	many	TRBJ2-7	TGTGCCAGCTCAGGTCCAGGGGGTTACGAGCAGTACTTC	CASSGPGGYEQYF
TRBV29-1	.	.	TRBJ1-1	TGCAGCGCCCAAGGCGGACAGATCACTGAGGCTTTCTTT	CSAQGGQITEAFF
TRBV6-1	TRBD1	many	TRBJ2-7	TGTGCCAGCAACACCCGGGGGACAGGGGGCTGGGAGCAGTACTTC	CASNTRGTGGWEQYF
TRBV5-1	TRBD1	.	TRBJ2-5	TGCGCCAGCAGCTTCTTCGGGACAGGGATCGGAGAGACCCAGTACTTC	CASSFFGTGIGETQYF
TRBV29-1	.	many	TRBJ1-1	TGCAGCGTTGAAGGGCGGGGACGGAACACTGAAGCTTTCTTT	CSVEGRGRNTEAFF
TRBV7-2	.	many	TRBJ2-4	TGTGCCAGCAGCCCGTTGACGGTAAACATTCAGTACTTC	CASSPLTVNIQYF
TRBV3-2	.	few	TRBJ2-7	TGTGCCAGCAGCCAAGGCGTGGCGGGAGTAGCGGTCGTAACCTACGAGCAGTACTTC	CASSQGVAGVAVVTYEQYF
TRBV9	TRBD1	many	TRBJ1-1	TGTGCCAGCAGCGTAACCATGGACAGGGAGAACACTGAAGCTTTCTTT	CASSVTMDRENTEAFF
TRBV11-3	.	many	TRBJ1-5	TGTGCCAGGGGGGGGCAGGAGAATCTTAGCAATCAGCCCCAGCATTTT	CARGGQENLSNQPQHF
TRBV7-2	.	many	TRBJ2-3	TGTGCCAGCAGCTTAGTGGTGGGGGGCGCCACAGATACGCAGTATTTT	CASSLVVGGATDTQYF
TRBV4-1	.	many	TRBJ2-7	TGCGCCAGCAGCCGCGGGGTAGCCACCTACGAGCAGTACTTC	CASSRGVATYEQYF
TRBV27	.	few	TRBJ2-3	TGTGCCAGCACTCGGGAACCCCACGGGGGCACAGATACGCAGTATTTT	CASTREPHGGTDTQYF
TRBV12-3/TRBV12-4	TRBD1	few	TRBJ1-2	TGTGCCAGCAGTTTGATGACAGGGGGCGAGGGCTACACCTTC	CASSLMTGGEGYTF
TRBV5-1	.	many	TRBJ2-5	TGCGCCAGCAGCTTGGGTGAGGGGGTTCGGAGACAAGAGACCCAGTACTTC	CASSLGEGVRRQETQYF
TRBV7-6	TRBD2	many	TRBJ2-1	TGTGCCAGCAGCTTATCGTCCAGCGGGGGGTACAATGAGCAGTTCTTC	CASSLSSSGGYNEQFF
TRBV9	.	many	TRBJ2-2	TGTGCCAGCAGCCCACGAGTAGACACCGGGGAGCTGTTTTTT	CASSPRVDTGELFF
TRBV7-2	.	.	TRBJ2-3	TGTGCCAGCAGCTCGTGGGCCGGCGCGGATACGCAGTATTTT	CASSSWAGADTQYF
TRBV6-2/TRBV6-3	TRBD2	few	TRBJ2-3	TGTGCCAGCAGAGATCCGGGGGGGCGGGCAGATACGCAGTATTTT	CASRDPGGRADTQYF
TRBV30	.	many	TRBJ2-7	TGTGCCTGGAGTTTTTCCCGTCAGTACGAGCAGTACTTC	CAWSFSRQYEQYF
TRBV15	.	many	TRBJ1-5	TGTGCCACCAGCAGAGATACCCAGATATGGAGACATCAGCCCCAGCATTTT	CATSRDTQIWRHQPQHF
TRBV30	TRBD1	many	TRBJ2-5	TGTGCCTGGAGCTGGACAGGGCCAGAGACCCAGTACTTC	CAWSWTGPETQYF
TRBV7-8	.	many	TRBJ2-3	TGTGCCAGCAGCGCCCACACAGATACGCAGTATTTT	CASSAHTDTQYF
TRBV14	.	few	TRBJ1-1	TGTGCCAGCAGCCAAGGGGGGGTGTGGGTTGCTTTCTTT	CASSQGGVWVAFF
TRBV19	.	many	TRBJ1-1	TGTGCCAGTAGTGTTGGACGTGGGAACACTGAAGCTTTCTTT	CASSVGRGNTEAFF
TRBV6-2/TRBV6-3	TRBD1	.	TRBJ2-3	TGTGCCAGCAGTTACTCGGCAGGGGGAGAGATAGATACGCAGTATTTT	CASSYSAGGEIDTQYF
TRBV10-3	TRBD2	.	TRBJ2-3	TGTGCCATCAGTGACCTAGGATTGGGAGGGCCGGATACGCAGTATTTT	CAISDLGLGGPDTQYF
TRBV5-1	TRBD1	many	TRBJ2-7	TGCGCCAGCAGCCACCGGGACAGGGGTCTCTACGAGCAGTACTTC	CASSHRDRGLYEQYF
TRBV6-2/TRBV6-3	.	many	TRBJ2-5	TGTGCCAGCAGTCCCCTCGATGCCAGAAAAGAGACCCAGTACTTC	CASSPLDARKETQYF
TRBV27	.	many	TRBJ1-6	TGTGCCAGCAGTGAGCAGGGGAGTAGCTCACCCCTCCACTTT	CASSEQGSSSPLHF
TRBV11-2	.	few	TRBJ1-1	TGTGCCAGCAGCTTAGGGGTCAACCAATACCGTAACACTGAAGCTTTCTTT	CASSLGVNQYRNTEAFF
TRBV29-1	.	many	TRBJ2-3	TGCAGCGTTGTAGGGACATTGGGCACAGATACGCAGTATTTT	CSVVGTLGTDTQYF
TRBV3-1	.	many	TRBJ2-7	TGTGCCGTTGAGGGGCCCTCCTACGAGCAGTACTTC	CAVEGPSYEQYF
TRBV7-9	.	many	TRBJ2-1	TGTGCCAGCAGCCAACGAGAGGGGGGAGGTGAGCAGTTCTTC	CASSQREGGGEQFF
TRBV7-9	.	many	TRBJ2-3	TGTGCCAGCAGCTACCGAACTGGGGGTGGCACAGATACGCAGTATTTT	CASSYRTGGGTDTQYF
TRBV4-2	.	many	TRBJ2-7	TGTGCCAGCAGCCAAGAAGGGCAGCCCGGGGACGAGCAGTACTTC	CASSQEGQPGDEQYF
TRBV7-9	.	many	TRBJ1-1	TGTGCCAGCAGCTTAGCTACCATTGGACCTGAAGCTTTCTTT	CASSLATIGPEAFF
TRBV5-1	TRBD2	many	TRBJ2-1	TGCGCCAGCAGCCCCGGTCCCGGACTAGAATACAATGAGCAGTTCTTC	CASSPGPGLEYNEQFF
TRBV20-1	.	many	TRBJ2-3	TGCAGTGCTAGAGGGGGGGGCGGCTGGGACGGCACAGATACGCAGTATTTT	CSARGGGGWDGTDTQYF
TRBV6-2/TRBV6-3	.	many	TRBJ2-7	TGTGCCAGCACGCCCGTGGACGGATCCTACGAGCAGTACTTC	CASTPVDGSYEQYF
TRBV4-2	.	few	TRBJ2-3	TGTGCCAGCAGCCAAGATCTCCACTCACGGGGCCCTGTAACAGATACGCAGTATTTT	CASSQDLHSRGPVTDTQYF
TRBV6-6	.	.	TRBJ2-7	TGTGCCAGCAGTTCCCCCGGGGCCACGGGGGACGAGCAGTACTTC	CASSSPGATGDEQYF
TRBV2	.	many	TRBJ2-4	TGTGCCAGCAGTGGGGATGACGAGGGAGAGAACATTCAGTACTTC	CASSGDDEGENIQYF
TRBV25-1	.	.	TRBJ2-1	TGTGCCAGCAGTGAAATGGCGGGATATTGGTATGAGCAGTTCTTC	CASSEMAGYWYEQFF
TRBV11-2	.	few	TRBJ1-1	TGTGCCAGCAGCTTAGATCCCACCATGAACACTGAAGCTTTCTTT	CASSLDPTMNTEAFF
TRBV12-3/TRBV12-4	TRBD1	many	TRBJ1-1	TGTGCCAGCAGTTCGGACAGGAGGGCCACTGAAGCTTTCTTT	CASSSDRRATEAFF